These T cell receptor beta chains were read from a single sample in a study of sequential checkpoint blockade in melanoma. Clones were sequenced by immunoSEQ multiplex PCR, and TCRdb holds only the in-frame ones, with some missing. The table shows about 21,000 clones, with 80% to 90% occurring only once. Sequenced here: CD8+ T cells sorted from blood (inferred from file names), sampled from a patient given nivolumab and ipilimumab in sequence. The receptors shown here come from a human donor with melanoma. Each CDR3 is given with its conserved first and last residue. Fields, in order: CDR3 DNA, CDR3 protein, clone size, V gene, J gene, D gene. The D gene is left open where the match is weak. Size is stated for part of the rows, as once, few or many counts, or as a class when the clone is expanded.

cdr3_nt: TGTGCCAGCAGGTATGGGACAGGGGAAGCTTTCTTT; cdr3_aa: CASRYGTGEAFF; clone_size: NA; v_call: TRBV27; j_call: TRBJ1-1; d_call: TRBD1
cdr3_nt: TGTGCCAGCAGCTCACAGGGAGGGGGTCAGCCCCAGCATTTT; cdr3_aa: CASSSQGGGQPQHF; clone_size: once; v_call: TRBV11-2; j_call: TRBJ1-5; d_call: NA
cdr3_nt: TGTGCCAGCAGTCCCCCCTGGGCAGGGGATAATGAAAAACTGTTTTTT; cdr3_aa: CASSPPWAGDNEKLFF; clone_size: NA; v_call: TRBV28; j_call: TRBJ1-4; d_call: NA
cdr3_nt: TGTGCCTGGAGTGGACTGGGACAGGGGCTAGAGCAGTACTTC; cdr3_aa: CAWSGLGQGLEQYF; clone_size: NA; v_call: TRBV30; j_call: TRBJ2-7; d_call: TRBD1
cdr3_nt: TGTGCCAGCAGTCCAACACGGGGTCCTAGCAATCAGCCCCAGCATTTT; cdr3_aa: CASSPTRGPSNQPQHF; clone_size: once; v_call: TRBV7-8; j_call: TRBJ1-5; d_call: NA
cdr3_nt: TGCGCCTCAGGGATTTCCTCTGGGGCCAACGTCCTGACTTTC; cdr3_aa: CASGISSGANVLTF; clone_size: NA; v_call: TRBV10-2; j_call: TRBJ2-6; d_call: NA
cdr3_nt: TGCGCCAGCAGCCAAGATTCATGGGGACTCAACTACGAGCAGTACTTC; cdr3_aa: CASSQDSWGLNYEQYF; clone_size: NA; v_call: TRBV4-3; j_call: TRBJ2-7; d_call: NA
cdr3_nt: TGTGCCAGCAGTTTTCCCGGGACTAGCGAGTCCTACGAGCAGTACTTC; cdr3_aa: CASSFPGTSESYEQYF; clone_size: NA; v_call: TRBV28; j_call: TRBJ2-7; d_call: TRBD2
cdr3_nt: TGTGCCAGCAGTTCGGAGCTCCTCAGGGGGAGCAATCAGCCCCAGCATTTT; cdr3_aa: CASSSELLRGSNQPQHF; clone_size: NA; v_call: TRBV28; j_call: TRBJ1-5; d_call: TRBD1
cdr3_nt: TGCGCCAGCAGCCAAGCCAGGGATTCCTATGGCTACACCTTC; cdr3_aa: CASSQARDSYGYTF; clone_size: few; v_call: TRBV4-3; j_call: TRBJ1-2; d_call: NA
cdr3_nt: TGTGCCAGCAGCCAGCGGACAGGCCAAAGTGAAAAACTGTTTTTT; cdr3_aa: CASSQRTGQSEKLFF; clone_size: NA; v_call: TRBV7-9; j_call: TRBJ1-4; d_call: TRBD1
cdr3_nt: TGTGCCATCATAGCGGAGTCCGGGGAGCTGTTTTTT; cdr3_aa: CAIIAESGELFF; clone_size: NA; v_call: TRBV10-3; j_call: TRBJ2-2; d_call: NA
cdr3_nt: TGTGCCAGTCGACTAGCGGGGATCCAAGAGACCCAGTACTTC; cdr3_aa: CASRLAGIQETQYF; clone_size: NA; v_call: TRBV2; j_call: TRBJ2-5; d_call: TRBD2
cdr3_nt: TGTGCCAGCAGTCCCCTAATTGCCCTTCAGGGTCACGAGCAGTACTTC; cdr3_aa: CASSPLIALQGHEQYF; clone_size: NA; v_call: TRBV27; j_call: TRBJ2-7; d_call: NA
cdr3_nt: TGTGCCTGGATGGATTTCAGGGACGAGCAGTACTTC; cdr3_aa: CAWMDFRDEQYF; clone_size: NA; v_call: TRBV30; j_call: TRBJ2-7; d_call: NA
cdr3_nt: TGTGCCAGCAGCTTAGTAGGACAGGTGGAAGGCTACACCTTC; cdr3_aa: CASSLVGQVEGYTF; clone_size: NA; v_call: TRBV11-1; j_call: TRBJ1-2; d_call: TRBD1
cdr3_nt: TGTGCCAGCAGTTTCCGGGACAGGGACCACGAGCAGTACTTC; cdr3_aa: CASSFRDRDHEQYF; clone_size: NA; v_call: TRBV27; j_call: TRBJ2-7; d_call: TRBD1